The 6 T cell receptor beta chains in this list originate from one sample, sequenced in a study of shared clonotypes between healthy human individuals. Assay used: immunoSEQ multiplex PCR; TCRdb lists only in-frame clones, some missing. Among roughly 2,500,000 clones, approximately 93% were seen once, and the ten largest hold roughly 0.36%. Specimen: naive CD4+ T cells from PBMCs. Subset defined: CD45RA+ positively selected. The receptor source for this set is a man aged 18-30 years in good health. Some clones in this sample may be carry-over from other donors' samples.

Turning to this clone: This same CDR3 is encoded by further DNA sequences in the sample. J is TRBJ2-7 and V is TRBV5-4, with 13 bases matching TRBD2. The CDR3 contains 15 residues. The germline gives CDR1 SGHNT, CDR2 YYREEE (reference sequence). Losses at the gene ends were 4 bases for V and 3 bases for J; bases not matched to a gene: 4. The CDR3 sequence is CASSPRTSGSYEQYF. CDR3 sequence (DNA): TGTGCCAGCAGCCCTAGGACTAGCGGGAGCTACGAGCAGTACTTC.

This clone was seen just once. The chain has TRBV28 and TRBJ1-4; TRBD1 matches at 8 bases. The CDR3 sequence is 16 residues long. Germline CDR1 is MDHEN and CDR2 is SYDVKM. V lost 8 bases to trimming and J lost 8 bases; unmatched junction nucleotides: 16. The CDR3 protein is CASHSGTGYFEEKLFF. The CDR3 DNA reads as TGTGCCAGCCACTCCGGGACAGGTTACTTCGAGGAAAAACTGTTTTTT.

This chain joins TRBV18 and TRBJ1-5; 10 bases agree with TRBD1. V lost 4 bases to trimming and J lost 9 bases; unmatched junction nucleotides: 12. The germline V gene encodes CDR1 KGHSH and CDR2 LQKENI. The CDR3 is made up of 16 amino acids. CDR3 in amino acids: CASSLWGQGSRGPQHF. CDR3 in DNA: TGTGCCAGCTCACTCTGGGGACAGGGGAGTCGGGGGCCCCAGCATTTT. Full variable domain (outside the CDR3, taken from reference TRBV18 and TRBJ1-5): NAGVMQNPRHLVRRRGQEARLRCSPMKGHSHVYWYRQLPEEGLKFMVYLQKENIIDESGMPKERFSAEFPKEGPSILRIQQVVRGDSAAYFCASSLWGQGSRGPQHFGDGTRLSIL.

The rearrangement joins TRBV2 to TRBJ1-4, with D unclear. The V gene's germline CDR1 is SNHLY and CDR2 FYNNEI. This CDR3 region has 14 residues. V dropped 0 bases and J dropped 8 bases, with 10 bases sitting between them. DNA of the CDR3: TGTGCCAGCAGTGAAGCGGAAGTGGTGGAAAAACTGTTTTTT. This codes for CASSEAEVVEKLFF.

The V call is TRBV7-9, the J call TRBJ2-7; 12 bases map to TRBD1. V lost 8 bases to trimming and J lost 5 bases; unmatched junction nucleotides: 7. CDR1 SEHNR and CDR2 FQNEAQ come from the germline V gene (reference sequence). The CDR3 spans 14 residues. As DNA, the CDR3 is TGTGCCAGCGCAACGGGGACAGGGGGCGACGAGCAGTACTTC. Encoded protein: CASATGTGGDEQYF.

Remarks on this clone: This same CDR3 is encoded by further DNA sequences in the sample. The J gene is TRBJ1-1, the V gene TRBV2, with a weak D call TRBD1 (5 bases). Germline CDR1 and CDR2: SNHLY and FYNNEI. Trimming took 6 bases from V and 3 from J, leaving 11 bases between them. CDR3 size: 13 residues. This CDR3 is CASRLGGDTEAFF. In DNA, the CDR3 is TGTGCCAGCAGACTAGGAGGGGACACTGAAGCTTTCTTT.